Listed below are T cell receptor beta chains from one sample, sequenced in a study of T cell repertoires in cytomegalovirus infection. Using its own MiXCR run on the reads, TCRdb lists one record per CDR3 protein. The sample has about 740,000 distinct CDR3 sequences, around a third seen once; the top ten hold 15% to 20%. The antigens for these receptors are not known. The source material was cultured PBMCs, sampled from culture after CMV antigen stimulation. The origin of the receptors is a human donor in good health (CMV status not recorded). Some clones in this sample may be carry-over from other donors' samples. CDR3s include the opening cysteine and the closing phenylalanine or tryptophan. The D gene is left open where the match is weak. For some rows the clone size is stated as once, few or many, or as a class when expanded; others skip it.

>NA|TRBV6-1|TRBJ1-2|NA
CASSDIRSGYTF
TGTGCCAGCAGTGACATTCGGAGTGGCTACACCTTC
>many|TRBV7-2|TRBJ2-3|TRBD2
CASSLSGTYTDTQYF
TGTGCCAGCAGCTTGAGCGGGACCTATACAGATACGCAGTATTTT
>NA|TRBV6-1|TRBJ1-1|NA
CASSEWKGRYTEAFF
TGTGCCAGCAGTGAATGGAAGGGGAGGTACACTGAAGCTTTCTTT
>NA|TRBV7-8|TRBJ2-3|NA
CASSVDLKLAQYF
TGTGCCAGCAGCGTGGACTTGAAACTGGCGCAGTATTTT
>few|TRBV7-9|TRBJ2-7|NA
CASSLYDGPSYEQYF
TGTGCCAGCAGCTTATACGACGGACCCTCCTACGAGCAGTACTTC
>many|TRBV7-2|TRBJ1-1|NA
CASRTDRNTEAFF
TGTGCCAGCAGGACGGACAGAAACACTGAAGCTTTCTTT
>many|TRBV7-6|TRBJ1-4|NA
CASSLDYATNEKLFF
TGTGCCAGCAGCTTAGACTATGCAACTAATGAAAAACTGTTTTTT
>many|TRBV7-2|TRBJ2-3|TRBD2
CASSLVGGRAVDTQYF
TGTGCCAGCAGCTTAGTTGGCGGGAGGGCCGTAGATACGCAGTATTTT
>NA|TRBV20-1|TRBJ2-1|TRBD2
CSARLGGVYNEQFF
TGCAGTGCTAGATTGGGAGGGGTGTACAATGAGCAGTTCTTC
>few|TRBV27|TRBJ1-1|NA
CASSSWTAGDTEAFF
TGTGCCAGCAGTTCGTGGACAGCGGGGGACACTGAAGCTTTCTTT
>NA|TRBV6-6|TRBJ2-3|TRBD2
CASSSTRSAGGSDTQYF
TGTGCCAGCAGTTCAACTCGATCAGCGGGAGGATCAGATACGCAGTATTTT
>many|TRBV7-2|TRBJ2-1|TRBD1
CASSPRGRNEQFF
TGTGCCAGCAGCCCCAGGGGGCGTAATGAGCAGTTCTTC
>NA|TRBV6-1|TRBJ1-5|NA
CASSAFSGLNQPQHF
TGTGCCAGCAGTGCCTTTTCGGGATTGAATCAGCCCCAGCATTTT
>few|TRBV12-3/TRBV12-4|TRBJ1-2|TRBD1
CASSLTGLAYGYTF
TGTGCCAGCAGTTTGACAGGGTTAGCCTATGGCTACACCTTC
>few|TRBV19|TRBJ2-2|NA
CASSMGLAGELFF
TGTGCCAGTAGTATGGGTCTTGCCGGGGAGCTGTTTTTT
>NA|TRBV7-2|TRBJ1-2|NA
CASRPAGTPSPLYGYTF
TGTGCCAGCAGGCCCGCCGGGACGCCAAGTCCCCTCTATGGCTACACCTTC
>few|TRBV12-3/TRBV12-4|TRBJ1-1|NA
CASNMVLNTEAFF
TGTGCCAGCAACATGGTCCTGAACACTGAAGCTTTCTTT
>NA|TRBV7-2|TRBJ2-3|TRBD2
CASRGERGEGTDTQYF
TGTGCCAGCAGGGGTGAGCGGGGAGAAGGTACAGATACGCAGTATTTT
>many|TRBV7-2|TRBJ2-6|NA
CASSLVVNSGANVLTF
TGTGCCAGCAGCTTAGTGGTAAACTCTGGGGCCAACGTCCTGACTTTC
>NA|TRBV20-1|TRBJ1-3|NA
CSAPSMGSSGNTIYF
TGCAGTGCTCCTTCCATGGGGAGCTCTGGAAACACCATATATTTT
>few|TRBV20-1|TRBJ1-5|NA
CSAPSTQPYQPQHF
TGCAGTGCCCCTTCGACACAACCATATCAGCCCCAGCATTTT
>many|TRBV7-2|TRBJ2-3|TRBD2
CASSLVGLAGGLGTDTQYF
TGTGCCAGCAGCTTAGTTGGACTAGCGGGAGGACTAGGCACAGATACGCAGTATTTT
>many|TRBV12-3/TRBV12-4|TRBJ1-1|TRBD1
CASRRTGGIPEAFF
TGTGCCAGCAGACGAACAGGGGGGATCCCTGAAGCTTTCTTT
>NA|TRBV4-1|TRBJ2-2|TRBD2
CASSQLGTRKPGELFF
TGCGCCAGCAGCCAATTGGGGACTAGGAAACCCGGGGAGCTGTTTTTT
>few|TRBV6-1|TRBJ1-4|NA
CASSQRLGVRLFF
TGTGCCAGCAGTCAGCGGTTAGGGGTTCGGCTGTTTTTT
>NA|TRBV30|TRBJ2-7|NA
CAWAGQYYEQYF
TGTGCCTGGGCGGGACAGTACTACGAGCAGTACTTC
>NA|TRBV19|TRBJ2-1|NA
CASTKTSGSYNEQFF
TGTGCCAGTACCAAAACCTCGGGGTCTTACAATGAGCAGTTCTTC
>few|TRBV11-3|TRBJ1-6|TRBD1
CASSSFGNRGGNSPLHF
TGTGCCAGCAGCTCTTTCGGGAACAGGGGTGGCAATTCACCCCTCCACTTT
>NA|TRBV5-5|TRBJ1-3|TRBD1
CASSQDRASSGNTIYF
TGTGCCAGCAGCCAGGACAGGGCAAGCTCTGGAAACACCATATATTTT
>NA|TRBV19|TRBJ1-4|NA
CASRTQRNEKLFF
TGTGCCAGTAGGACACAACGGAATGAAAAACTGTTTTTT
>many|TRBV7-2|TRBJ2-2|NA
CASSPLLAANTGELFF
TGTGCCAGCAGCCCCCTTTTAGCGGCGAACACCGGGGAGCTGTTTTTT
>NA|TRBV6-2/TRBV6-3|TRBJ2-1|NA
CASTRVLGSYNEQFF
TGTGCCAGCACCCGGGTGTTAGGGTCCTACAATGAGCAGTTCTTC
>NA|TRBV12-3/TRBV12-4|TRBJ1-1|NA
CASNPDSSTEAFF
TGTGCCAGCAACCCAGACAGTTCCACTGAAGCTTTCTTT
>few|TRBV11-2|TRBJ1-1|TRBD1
CASSAVPALENRGSEAFF
TGTGCCAGCAGCGCAGTCCCCGCCCTCGAAAACAGGGGTTCTGAAGCTTTCTTT
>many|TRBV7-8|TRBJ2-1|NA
CASSLGRRRHYNEQFF
TGTGCCAGCAGCTTAGGTCGGAGGAGGCATTACAATGAGCAGTTCTTC
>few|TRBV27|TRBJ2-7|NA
CASSLSVGSSYEQYF
TGTGCCAGCAGCTTATCCGTGGGCAGCTCCTACGAGCAGTACTTC
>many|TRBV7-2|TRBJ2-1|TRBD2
CASSFGRREEQFF
TGTGCCAGCAGCTTCGGACGGCGGGAGGAGCAGTTCTTC
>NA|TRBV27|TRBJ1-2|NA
CASSFLGAYGYTF
TGTGCCAGCAGTTTTCTAGGGGCCTATGGCTACACCTTC
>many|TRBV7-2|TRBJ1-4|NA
CASSSWGLINEKLFF
TGTGCCAGCAGCTCCTGGGGATTGATTAATGAAAAACTGTTTTTT
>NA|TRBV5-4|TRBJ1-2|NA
CASSTDQLGYTF
TGTGCCAGCAGTACAGACCAGTTGGGCTACACCTTC
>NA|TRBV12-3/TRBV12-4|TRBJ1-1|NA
CASRPLGNTEAFF
TGTGCCAGCAGGCCCTTGGGGAACACTGAAGCTTTCTTT
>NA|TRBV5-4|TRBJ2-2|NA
CASSPPDSTGELFF
TGTGCCAGCAGCCCCCCGGACAGCACCGGGGAGCTGTTTTTT
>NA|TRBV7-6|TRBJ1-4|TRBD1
CASSSNRQGTANEKLFF
TGTGCCAGCAGCTCAAATAGACAGGGAACGGCTAATGAAAAACTGTTTTTT
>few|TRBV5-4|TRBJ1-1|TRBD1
CASSSLLTGENTEAFF
TGTGCCAGCAGCTCCCTTCTAACAGGGGAGAACACTGAAGCTTTCTTT
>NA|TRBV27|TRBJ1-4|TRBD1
CASSRIDRVEEKLFF
TGTGCCAGCAGTAGAATCGACAGGGTGGAAGAAAAACTGTTTTTT
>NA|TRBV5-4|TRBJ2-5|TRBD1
CASSLGDRGQETQYF
TGTGCCAGCAGCTTGGGGGACAGGGGACAAGAGACCCAGTACTTC
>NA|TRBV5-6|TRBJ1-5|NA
CASSLSGAIQPQHF
TGTGCCAGCAGCTTGTCGGGGGCTATTCAGCCCCAGCATTTT
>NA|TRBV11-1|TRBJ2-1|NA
CASTQSGEQFF
TGTGCCAGCACCCAATCGGGGGAGCAGTTCTTC
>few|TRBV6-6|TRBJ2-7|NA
CASGVDSASYEQYF
TGTGCCAGCGGGGTCGACAGTGCCTCCTACGAGCAGTACTTC
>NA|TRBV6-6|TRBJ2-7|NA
CASSEKSYYEQYF
TGTGCCAGCAGTGAGAAGTCCTACTACGAGCAGTACTTC
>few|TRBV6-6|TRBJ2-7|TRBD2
CASSRGGTYEQYF
TGTGCCAGCAGTCGCGGGGGAACCTACGAGCAGTACTTC
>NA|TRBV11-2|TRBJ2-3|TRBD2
CASSLDEGGVGDTQYF
TGTGCCAGCAGCTTAGATGAGGGAGGGGTTGGAGATACGCAGTATTTT
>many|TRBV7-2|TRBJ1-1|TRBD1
CASSKTGLNTEAFF
TGTGCCAGCAGCAAGACAGGGTTGAACACTGAAGCTTTCTTT
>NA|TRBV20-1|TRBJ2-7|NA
CSASTDSLGSYEQYF
TGCAGTGCAAGTACGGACAGCTTGGGATCCTACGAGCAGTACTTC
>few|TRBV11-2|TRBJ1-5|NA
CASSLGWGVDQPQHF
TGTGCCAGCAGCTTAGGGTGGGGGGTGGATCAGCCCCAGCATTTT
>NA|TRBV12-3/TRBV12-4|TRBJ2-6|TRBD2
CASTPLSGRAAGANVLTF
TGTGCCAGCACCCCCCTTAGCGGGAGGGCGGCTGGGGCCAACGTCCTGACTTTC